This T cell receptor beta chain was captured by sequencing in a study of blood T cell repertoires in COVID-19. Study-level information: The samples span acute and convalescent COVID-19 from the United States, Italy and Spain. T cells, B-cell-depleted T cells, or PBMCs provided the cDNA or gDNA that served as material.

CDR3 length: 16 amino acids. V trimming: 5 bases; J trimming: 0 bases; junction bases outside the gene matches: 3. Germline CDR1 and CDR2: MNHEY and SVGEGT. Authors' analysis steps: Reference gene primer amplification yielded estimated nucleated cell counts. Produced via immunoSEQ multiplex PCR; TCRdb's table is partial and in-frame only. That table gives V, J and clone size, and the DNA gave D and trimming. Counted here are about 72,000 clones, 70% to 90% occurring once; the ten biggest clones make up roughly 8.8%. The rearrangement links TRBV6-2 or TRBV6-3 to TRBJ2-2; 10 nucleotides line up with TRBD1. This receptor was taken from a young man with acute or convalescent COVID-19. Sequenced material: peripheral blood. The CDR3 protein is CASSDRGHANTGELFF. CDR3 nucleotides: TGTGCCAGCAGTGACAGGGGGCACGCGAACACCGGGGAGCTGTTTTTT.